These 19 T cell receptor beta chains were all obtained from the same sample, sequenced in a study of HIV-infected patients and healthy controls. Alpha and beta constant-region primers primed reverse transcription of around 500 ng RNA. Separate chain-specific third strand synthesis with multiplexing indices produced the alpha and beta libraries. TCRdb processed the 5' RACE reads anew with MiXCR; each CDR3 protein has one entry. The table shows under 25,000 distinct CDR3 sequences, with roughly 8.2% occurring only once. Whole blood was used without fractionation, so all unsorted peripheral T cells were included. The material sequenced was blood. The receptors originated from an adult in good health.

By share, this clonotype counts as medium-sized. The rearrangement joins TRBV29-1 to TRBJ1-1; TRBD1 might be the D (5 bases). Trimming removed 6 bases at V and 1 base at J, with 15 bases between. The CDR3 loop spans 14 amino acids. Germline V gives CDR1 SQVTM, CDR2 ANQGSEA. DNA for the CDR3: TGCAGCGTGGGGGGAGACAGCCGGAACACTGAAGCTTTCTTT. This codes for CSVGGDSRNTEAFF. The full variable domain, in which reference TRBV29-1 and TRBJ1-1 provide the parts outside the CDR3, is SAVISQKPSRDICQRGTSLTIQCQVDSQVTMMFWYRQQPGQSLTLIATANQGSEATYESGFVIDKFPISRPNLTFSTLTVSNMSPEDSSIYLCSVGGDSRNTEAFFGQGTRLTVV.

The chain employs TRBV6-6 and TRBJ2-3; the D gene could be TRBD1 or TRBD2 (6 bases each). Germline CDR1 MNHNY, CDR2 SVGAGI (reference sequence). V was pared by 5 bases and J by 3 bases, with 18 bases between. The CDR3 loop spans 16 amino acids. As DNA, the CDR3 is TGTGCCAGCAGTCCCCCGGAGGGGGTTAGTACAGATACGCAGTATTTT. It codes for CASSPPEGVSTDTQYF.

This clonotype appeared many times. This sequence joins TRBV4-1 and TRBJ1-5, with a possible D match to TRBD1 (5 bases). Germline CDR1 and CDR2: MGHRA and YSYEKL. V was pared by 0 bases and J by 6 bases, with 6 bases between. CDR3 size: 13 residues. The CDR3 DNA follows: TGCGCCAGCAGCCAAGATGGGGGTCAGCCCCAGCATTTT. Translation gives CASSQDGGQPQHF.

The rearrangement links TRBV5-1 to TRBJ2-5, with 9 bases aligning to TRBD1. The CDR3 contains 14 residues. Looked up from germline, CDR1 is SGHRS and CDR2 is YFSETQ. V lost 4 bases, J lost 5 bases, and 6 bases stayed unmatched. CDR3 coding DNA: TGCGCCAGCAGCACGGGACAGGGCACGGAGACCCAGTACTTC. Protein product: CASSTGQGTETQYF.

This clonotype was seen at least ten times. CDR3 sequence (DNA): TGTGCCAGCAGCCCAGCGGGAGGCGCCTACAATGAGCAGTTCTTC. Translating it yields CASSPAGGAYNEQFF. This sequence joins TRBV5-5 and TRBJ2-1; 9 bases are a match to TRBD2. The junction had 4 bases not matched to a gene; V was cut back by 4 bases and J by 2 bases. Germline assignment: CDR1 SGHKS and CDR2 YYEKEE (reference sequence). CDR3 length: 15 residues.

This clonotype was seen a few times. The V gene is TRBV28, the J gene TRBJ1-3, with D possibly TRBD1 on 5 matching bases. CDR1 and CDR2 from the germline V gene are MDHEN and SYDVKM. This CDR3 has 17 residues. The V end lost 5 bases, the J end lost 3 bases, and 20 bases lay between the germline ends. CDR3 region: CASSPPSPRTHGNTIYF. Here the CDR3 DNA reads TGTGCCAGCAGTCCGCCATCCCCACGGACACATGGAAACACCATATATTTT.

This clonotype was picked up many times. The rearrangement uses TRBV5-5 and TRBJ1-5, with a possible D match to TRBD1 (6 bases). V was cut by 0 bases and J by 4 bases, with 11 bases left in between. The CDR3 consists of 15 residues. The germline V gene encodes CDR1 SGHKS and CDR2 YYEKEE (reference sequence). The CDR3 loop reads CASSLVKGTNQPQHF. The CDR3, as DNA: TGTGCCAGCAGCTTGGTAAAGGGGACAAATCAGCCCCAGCATTTT.

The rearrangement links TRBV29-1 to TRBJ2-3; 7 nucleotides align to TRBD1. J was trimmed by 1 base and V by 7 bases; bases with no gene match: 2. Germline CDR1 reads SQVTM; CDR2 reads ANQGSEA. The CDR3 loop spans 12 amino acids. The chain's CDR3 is CSGTGGTDTQYF. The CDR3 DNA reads TGCAGCGGAACAGGGGGCACAGATACGCAGTATTTT.

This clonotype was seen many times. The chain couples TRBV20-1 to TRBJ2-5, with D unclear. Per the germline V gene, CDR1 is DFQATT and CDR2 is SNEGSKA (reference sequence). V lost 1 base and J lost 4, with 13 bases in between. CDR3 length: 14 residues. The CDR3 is CSARAALGPETQYF. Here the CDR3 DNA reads TGCAGTGCTAGAGCGGCCCTAGGCCCAGAGACCCAGTACTTC.

This chain's CDR3 is CSASRQVGEYEQYF. The CDR3 region has the DNA TGCAGTGCTAGCCGGCAGGTCGGGGAGTACGAGCAGTACTTC. The chain employs TRBV20-1 and TRBJ2-7, with TRBD2 as a possible D gene (5 bases). Trimming stripped 3 bases from V and 4 bases from J, with 16 bases between. The germline CDR1 and CDR2 sequences are DFQATT and SNEGSKA (reference sequence). The CDR3 spans 14 residues.

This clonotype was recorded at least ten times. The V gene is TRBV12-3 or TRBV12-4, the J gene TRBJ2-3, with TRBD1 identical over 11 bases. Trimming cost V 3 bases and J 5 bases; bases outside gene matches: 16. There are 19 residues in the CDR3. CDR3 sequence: CASSLVIRGQGVKRDTQYF. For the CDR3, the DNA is TGTGCCAGCAGTTTGGTCATCAGGGGACAGGGGGTAAAGAGAGATACGCAGTATTTT.

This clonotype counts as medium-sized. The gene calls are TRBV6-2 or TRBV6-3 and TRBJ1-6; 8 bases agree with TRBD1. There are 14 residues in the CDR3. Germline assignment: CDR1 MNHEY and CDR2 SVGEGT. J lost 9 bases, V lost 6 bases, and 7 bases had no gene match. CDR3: CASSMTGEVSPLHF. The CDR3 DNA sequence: TGTGCCAGCAGCATGACAGGGGAAGTTTCACCCCTCCACTTT.

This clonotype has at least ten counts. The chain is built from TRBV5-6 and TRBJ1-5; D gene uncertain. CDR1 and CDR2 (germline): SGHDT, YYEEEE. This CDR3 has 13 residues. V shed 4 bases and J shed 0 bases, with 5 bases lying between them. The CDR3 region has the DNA TGTGCCAGCAGCCGTTATAGCAATCAGCCCCAGCATTTT. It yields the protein CASSRYSNQPQHF.

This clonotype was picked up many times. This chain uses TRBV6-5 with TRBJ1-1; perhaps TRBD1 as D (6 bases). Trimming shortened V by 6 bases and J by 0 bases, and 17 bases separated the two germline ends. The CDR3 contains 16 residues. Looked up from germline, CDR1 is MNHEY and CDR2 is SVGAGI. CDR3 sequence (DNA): TGTGCCAGCAGCCGAGGGGACATCGGGATGAACACTGAAGCTTTCTTT. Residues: CASSRGDIGMNTEAFF.

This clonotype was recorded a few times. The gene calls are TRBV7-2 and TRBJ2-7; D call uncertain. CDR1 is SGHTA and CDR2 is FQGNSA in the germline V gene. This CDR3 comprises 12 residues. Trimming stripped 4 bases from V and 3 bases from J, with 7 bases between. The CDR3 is CASSSNIYEQYF. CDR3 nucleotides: TGTGCCAGCAGCTCTAATATCTACGAGCAGTACTTC.

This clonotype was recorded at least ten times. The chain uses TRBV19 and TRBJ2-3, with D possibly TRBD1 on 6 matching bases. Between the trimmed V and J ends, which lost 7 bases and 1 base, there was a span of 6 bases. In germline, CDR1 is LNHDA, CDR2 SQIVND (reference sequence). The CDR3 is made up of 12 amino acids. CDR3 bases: TGTGCCAGTACAGGGGGCACAGATACGCAGTATTTT. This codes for CASTGGTDTQYF.

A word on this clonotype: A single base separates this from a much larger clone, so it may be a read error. As DNA, the CDR3 is TGTGTCAGCAGTTCACCCGGGACCCCAAGCAATCAGCCCCAGCATTTT. This gives the protein CVSSSPGTPSNQPQHF. The rearrangement uses TRBV28 and TRBJ1-5; possible D gene TRBD1, 5 bases. This CDR3 is built from 16 residues. From germline, CDR1 is MDHEN and CDR2 SYDVKM.

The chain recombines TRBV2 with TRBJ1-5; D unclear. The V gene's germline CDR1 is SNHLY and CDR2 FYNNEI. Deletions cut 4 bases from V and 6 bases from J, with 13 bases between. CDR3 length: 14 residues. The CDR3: CASSAEQLGQPQHF. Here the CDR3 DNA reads TGTGCCAGCAGTGCGGAACAGTTGGGTCAGCCCCAGCATTTT.

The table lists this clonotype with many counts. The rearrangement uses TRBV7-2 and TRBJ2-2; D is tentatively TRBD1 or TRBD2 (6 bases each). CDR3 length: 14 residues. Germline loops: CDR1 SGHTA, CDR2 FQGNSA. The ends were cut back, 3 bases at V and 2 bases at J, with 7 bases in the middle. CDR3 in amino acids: CASSFGGNTGELFF. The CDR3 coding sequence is TGTGCCAGCAGCTTCGGGGGCAACACCGGGGAGCTGTTTTTT.